This is a list of T cell receptor beta chains from one sample in a study of T-cell reconstitution after alpha-beta-depleted transplantation in children. MiXCR was run by TCRdb on the PCR reads, yielding one entry per CDR3 protein. The profile shows hundreds of thousands of distinct CDR3 sequences, about 16% of them singletons. This specimen was PBMCs from the stem cell graft donor, taken from the stem cell graft. These receptors were obtained from a human donor who donated a stem cell graft to a child with acute lymphoblastic leukemia. Both conserved end residues are part of each CDR3. A D gene is named only where the DNA matches it firmly. Only part of the rows carry a size: once, few, many, or a class if the clone is expanded.

v_gene	d_gene	len	abundance	j_gene	CDR3aa	CDR3nt
TRBV12-3/TRBV12-4	.	15	.	TRBJ1-3	CASSRGGVGGNTIYF	TGTGCCAGCAGTCGGGGGGGGGTTGGTGGAAACACCATATATTTT
TRBV20-1	TRBD2	16	.	TRBJ2-1	CSAIVESREVGNEQFF	TGCAGTGCTATAGTGGAGTCGCGGGAGGTCGGCAATGAGCAGTTCTTC
TRBV11-1	.	14	.	TRBJ2-7	CASSPRDTTYEQYF	TGTGCCAGCAGCCCCCGGGACACAACCTACGAGCAGTACTTC
TRBV5-1	.	16	.	TRBJ2-1	CASSLGSWVLSNEQFF	TGCGCCAGCAGCTTGGGCAGCTGGGTCCTGAGCAATGAGCAGTTCTTC
TRBV5-1	TRBD2	13	few	TRBJ2-1	CASSSKTSGMWFF	TGCGCCAGCAGCTCAAAGACTAGCGGGATGTGGTTCTTC
TRBV27	.	15	few	TRBJ1-5	CASSLNPPHYQPQHF	TGTGCCAGCAGTTTAAATCCCCCACATTATCAGCCCCAGCATTTT
TRBV13	TRBD1	15	.	TRBJ2-7	CASSERQGVTYEQYF	TGTGCCAGCAGCGAGAGACAGGGGGTTACTTACGAGCAGTACTTC
TRBV7-9	TRBD1	16	few	TRBJ2-1	CASSPETGRSYNEQFF	TGTGCCAGCAGCCCAGAGACAGGGAGATCCTACAATGAGCAGTTCTTC
TRBV5-1	TRBD2	16	.	TRBJ2-7	CASSHHSGSLSYEQYF	TGCGCCAGCAGCCATCATAGCGGGAGCCTATCCTACGAGCAGTACTTC
TRBV5-1	.	17	.	TRBJ1-1	CASSLATGRVTNTEAFF	TGCGCCAGCAGCTTGGCCACCGGCAGGGTAACCAACACTGAAGCTTTCTTT
TRBV5-1	TRBD2	13	few	TRBJ2-5	CASGVGGEETQYF	TGCGCCAGCGGGGTCGGGGGGGAAGAGACCCAGTACTTC
TRBV2	.	12	few	TRBJ1-2	CASNDANYGYTF	TGTGCCAGCAACGACGCTAACTATGGCTACACCTTC
TRBV18	.	15	.	TRBJ2-1	CASSPPGVEYNEQFF	TGTGCCAGCTCACCTCCCGGGGTAGAGTACAATGAGCAGTTCTTC
TRBV3-1	TRBD2	15	few	TRBJ2-7	CASSQEAGAVYEQYF	TGTGCCAGCAGCCAAGAAGCGGGAGCTGTCTACGAGCAGTACTTC
TRBV4-2	.	15	.	TRBJ2-1	CASSQERYTYNEQFF	TGTGCCAGCAGCCAAGAGCGTTATACCTACAATGAGCAGTTCTTC
TRBV12-3/TRBV12-4	.	17	few	TRBJ1-1	CASRTFPGAAPNTEAFF	TGTGCCAGCAGGACTTTCCCGGGGGCAGCTCCGAACACTGAAGCTTTCTTT
TRBV4-1	TRBD2	15	few	TRBJ2-1	CASSRIAGGPGEQFF	TGCGCCAGCAGCCGCATAGCGGGAGGGCCAGGTGAGCAGTTCTTC
TRBV9	.	14	few	TRBJ2-5	CASSVGALFETQYF	TGTGCCAGCAGCGTAGGGGCCCTCTTTGAGACCCAGTACTTC
TRBV12-3/TRBV12-4	.	14	.	TRBJ2-1	CASRGALAYNEQFF	TGTGCCAGCAGGGGCGCCCTTGCTTACAATGAGCAGTTCTTC
TRBV15	.	14	.	TRBJ1-1	CATSRDVRNTEAFF	TGTGCCACCAGCAGAGATGTGAGGAACACTGAAGCTTTCTTT
TRBV19	.	16	few	TRBJ1-1	CASSKMKRVPNTEAFF	TGTGCCAGTAGTAAAATGAAGCGGGTCCCGAACACTGAAGCTTTCTTT
TRBV29-1	.	11	.	TRBJ2-3	CSVEHTDTQYF	TGCAGCGTTGAGCACACAGATACGCAGTATTTT
TRBV27	TRBD2	16	.	TRBJ2-1	CASSLSASGAYNEQFF	TGTGCCAGCAGTTTATCGGCTAGCGGGGCCTACAATGAGCAGTTCTTC
TRBV29-1	.	13	.	TRBJ2-2	CSVKSLLTGELFF	TGCAGCGTTAAGTCCCTTCTCACCGGGGAGCTGTTTTTT
TRBV25-1	TRBD2	17	.	TRBJ2-3	CASSEWGLADYTDTQYF	TGTGCCAGCAGTGAATGGGGACTAGCGGACTACACAGATACGCAGTATTTT
TRBV20-1	.	13	.	TRBJ1-5	CSARDGGGQPQHF	TGCAGTGCTAGAGATGGGGGTGGGCAGCCCCAGCATTTT